What follows describes a single T cell receptor beta chain. The sample is drawn from a study of early T cells in non-severe SARS-CoV-2 infection. The overall study: Chains were unpaired, as sequencing was done on bulk RNA from unsorted whole blood.

From the 5' RACE reads, TCRdb called clonotypes with MiXCR, one entry per CDR3 protein. The repertoire holds tens of thousands of distinct CDR3 sequences, over 9.5% seen once, with under 10% in the top ten. The CDR3 extends over 13 amino acids. The V gene's germline CDR1 is MNHEY and CDR2 SMNVEV (reference sequence). The germline V and J ends were trimmed by 7 bases and 5 bases, with 14 bases remaining between them. The chain recombines TRBV27 with TRBJ1-1; TRBD1 is a possible D gene (6 bases). The TCR was taken from an adult who was a healthcare worker with PCR-confirmed SARS-CoV-2 infection or an uninfected control (not recorded which). Sequencing used whole blood, obtained at baseline. The CDR3 DNA is TGTGCCAGCACACAGGGTTTGGGGACTGAAGCTTTCTTT. It encodes CASTQGLGTEAFF.